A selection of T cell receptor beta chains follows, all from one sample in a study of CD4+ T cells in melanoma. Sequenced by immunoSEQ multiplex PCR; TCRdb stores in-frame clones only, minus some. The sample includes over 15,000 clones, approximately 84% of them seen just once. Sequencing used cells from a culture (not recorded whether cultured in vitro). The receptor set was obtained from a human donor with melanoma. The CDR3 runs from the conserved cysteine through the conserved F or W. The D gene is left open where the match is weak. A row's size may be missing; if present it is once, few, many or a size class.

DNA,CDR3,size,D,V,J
TGTGCCAGCAGGGAGGGCGGGGATAACACTGAAGCTTTCTTT,CASREGGDNTEAFF,.,.,TRBV6-6,TRBJ1-1
TGTGCCAGCAGCTGGGGCGGTCCGGAGAACACTGAAGCTTTCTTT,CASSWGGPENTEAFF,.,.,TRBV7-2,TRBJ1-1
TGTGCCAGCAGCTACACATACAGGGGGCTTAGAGAGACCCAGTACTTC,CASSYTYRGLRETQYF,.,TRBD1,TRBV2,TRBJ2-5
TGCGCCAGCAGCAGCGGACAGGCTCTACCGCTCTATGGCTACACCTTC,CASSSGQALPLYGYTF,.,TRBD1,TRBV5-1,TRBJ1-2
TGCAGCGTAACAGACGGCTATGGCTACACCTTC,CSVTDGYGYTF,once,.,TRBV29-1,TRBJ1-2
TGTGCCAGCAGCCCCCGGGGGTCCTACGAGCAGTACTTC,CASSPRGSYEQYF,.,.,TRBV11-3,TRBJ2-7
TGTGCCAGCAGCTTGGAAGGGATGAAGCCCCAGCATTTT,CASSLEGMKPQHF,.,.,TRBV5-4,TRBJ1-5
TGTGCCAGCAAGGCCCTGAACGGCAATCAGCCCCAGCATTTT,CASKALNGNQPQHF,.,.,TRBV6-1,TRBJ1-5
TGTGCCAGCAGCTTATCAGGGGGCTCTATTAATTCACCCCTCCACTTT,CASSLSGGSINSPLHF,.,TRBD1,TRBV5-4,TRBJ1-6
TGTGCCAGCAGCCAGGGACTACAAGAGACCCAGTACTTC,CASSQGLQETQYF,.,TRBD2,TRBV7-3,TRBJ2-5
TGTGCCAGCAGCGTAGGGGTCGGCGGGGGTCGGACAGATACGCAGTATTTT,CASSVGVGGGRTDTQYF,.,TRBD2,TRBV9,TRBJ2-3
TGTGCCAGCACCCACCGACAGGCCGAGGATGAAAAACTGTTTTTT,CASTHRQAEDEKLFF,large,.,TRBV4-2,TRBJ1-4
TGCGCCAGCAGCTTGGGGGAGGCTGGTAGGGATGGCTACACCTTC,CASSLGEAGRDGYTF,.,.,TRBV5-1,TRBJ1-2
TGTGCCAGCAGCTCGATCGACAGGGATAATTCACCCCTCCACTTT,CASSSIDRDNSPLHF,.,TRBD1,TRBV5-6,TRBJ1-6
TGTGCCAGCAGTATGACAGGGGGCTCACCCCTCCACTTT,CASSMTGGSPLHF,few,TRBD1,TRBV27,TRBJ1-6
TGCGCCAGCAGCCCAGTAGCGGGGGGGCCCCAAGAGACCCAGTACTTC,CASSPVAGGPQETQYF,.,TRBD2,TRBV5-1,TRBJ2-5
TGTGCCAGCAGCCTTCATAGGGACATTCAGTACTTC,CASSLHRDIQYF,.,.,TRBV6-1,TRBJ2-4
TGTGCCACCGCTGTTAGGAGCTCCTACAATGAGCAGTTCTTC,CATAVRSSYNEQFF,.,.,TRBV6-5,TRBJ2-1
TGTGCCAGCAGCTTAGATACACGCACGCAGTATTTT,CASSLDTRTQYF,.,.,TRBV7-3,TRBJ2-3
TGTGCCAGCAGCTGGGACAGGGACTATGGCTACACCTTC,CASSWDRDYGYTF,.,TRBD1,TRBV5-8,TRBJ1-2
TGTGCCAGCAGTTTCCTAGCGGGGGATACCAATGAGCAGTTCTTC,CASSFLAGDTNEQFF,few,TRBD2,TRBV2,TRBJ2-1
TGTGCCAGCAGACCGGACCTGGGGGCGAACATTCAGTACTTC,CASRPDLGANIQYF,.,.,TRBV2,TRBJ2-4
TGTGCCAGCAGCTTAGCGGGCGGGGGGCGGAGTTACACCTTC,CASSLAGGGRSYTF,.,.,TRBV7-2,TRBJ1-2
TGCGCCAGCAGCTTCCTAGCGGGGAGCTCCTACAATGAGCAGTTCTTC,CASSFLAGSSYNEQFF,.,TRBD2,TRBV5-1,TRBJ2-1
TGTGCCAGCAGTGACGGCATCACCGGGGAGCTGTTTTTT,CASSDGITGELFF,.,.,TRBV6-1,TRBJ2-2
TGTGCCAGCAGCGAACAGGGGTATAGCAATCAGCCCCAGCATTTT,CASSEQGYSNQPQHF,.,TRBD1,TRBV5-8,TRBJ1-5
TGCAGCGTTGGCCGAGGAGCCTATGAAGCTTTCTTT,CSVGRGAYEAFF,.,.,TRBV29-1,TRBJ1-1
TGTGCCAGCAGCTATGCTGTTGGGCAGGGAAGGTTCGCCGGGGAGCTGTTTTTT,CASSYAVGQGRFAGELFF,.,.,TRBV7-9,TRBJ2-2
TGTGCCACCAGCAGAGACGGGCACCTCGCCTACGAGCAGTACTTC,CATSRDGHLAYEQYF,.,.,TRBV15,TRBJ2-7
TGCGCCAGCAGCCCCCAAGGGGGGAACACTGAAGCTTTCTTT,CASSPQGGNTEAFF,.,.,TRBV5-1,TRBJ1-1